The 5 T cell receptor beta chains below all came from one sample that was sequenced in a study of blood T cell repertoires in COVID-19. TCRdb's copy holds only in-frame clones and misses some; the assay was immunoSEQ multiplex PCR. The sample contains approximately 240,000 clones, 70% to 90% of which appear only once. Sequenced sample: peripheral blood. The receptors were sampled from a woman between 25 and 40 years old who had recovered from COVID-19.

The rearrangement links TRBV10-3 to TRBJ1-1; the D gene is possibly TRBD1 (6 bases). This CDR3 is built from 14 residues. V was cut by 8 bases and J by 4 bases, with 17 bases left in between. Per the germline V gene, CDR1 is ENHRY and CDR2 is SYGVKD. CDR3 bases: TGTGCCATCGGTATCGGGGGCGGGGGCACTGAAGCTTTCTTT. This translates into CAIGIGGGGTEAFF.

The V and J genes are TRBV19 and TRBJ1-1; the D is unclear. V was clipped by 6 bases and J by 1 base, with 12 bases between them. Germline assignment: CDR1 LNHDA and CDR2 SQIVND (reference sequence). The length of the CDR3 is 14 residues. Here the CDR3 reads CASREAAPNTEAFF. In nucleotides, the CDR3 is TGTGCCAGTAGAGAGGCGGCCCCGAACACTGAAGCTTTCTTT.

V and J are TRBV11-3 and TRBJ2-5; 8 bases line up with TRBD2. This CDR3 is 15 amino acids long. From germline, CDR1 is SGHNT and CDR2 YENEEA. J gave up 2 bases and V 5 bases, and 7 bases lay outside the gene matches. The CDR3 bases are TGTGCCAGCAGCCCCACAGCGGGAGCACAAGAGACCCAGTACTTC. It encodes CASSPTAGAQETQYF.

This clone was counted many times. V is TRBV15 and J is TRBJ2-3; 15 bases fit TRBD2. Germline V gene lookup returns CDR1 LNHNV and CDR2 YYDKDF (reference sequence). This CDR3 is 17 amino acids long. Germline trimming cut 3 bases from V and 6 bases from J; bases unmatched to any gene: 7. The CDR3 reads CATSRGTSGGPGDTQYF. Written as DNA, the CDR3 is TGTGCCACCAGCAGGGGGACTAGCGGGGGGCCCGGCGATACGCAGTATTTT.

The rearrangement links TRBV27 to TRBJ1-3, with D possibly TRBD1 on 5 matching bases. V lost 9 bases, J lost 0 bases, and 21 bases lay in between. From germline, CDR1 is MNHEY and CDR2 SMNVEV (reference sequence). This CDR3 contains 17 residues. The CDR3 sequence is CARGFKEEGSSGNTIYF. The CDR3 region has the DNA TGTGCCAGGGGATTTAAGGAGGAGGGGTCCTCTGGAAACACCATATATTTT.